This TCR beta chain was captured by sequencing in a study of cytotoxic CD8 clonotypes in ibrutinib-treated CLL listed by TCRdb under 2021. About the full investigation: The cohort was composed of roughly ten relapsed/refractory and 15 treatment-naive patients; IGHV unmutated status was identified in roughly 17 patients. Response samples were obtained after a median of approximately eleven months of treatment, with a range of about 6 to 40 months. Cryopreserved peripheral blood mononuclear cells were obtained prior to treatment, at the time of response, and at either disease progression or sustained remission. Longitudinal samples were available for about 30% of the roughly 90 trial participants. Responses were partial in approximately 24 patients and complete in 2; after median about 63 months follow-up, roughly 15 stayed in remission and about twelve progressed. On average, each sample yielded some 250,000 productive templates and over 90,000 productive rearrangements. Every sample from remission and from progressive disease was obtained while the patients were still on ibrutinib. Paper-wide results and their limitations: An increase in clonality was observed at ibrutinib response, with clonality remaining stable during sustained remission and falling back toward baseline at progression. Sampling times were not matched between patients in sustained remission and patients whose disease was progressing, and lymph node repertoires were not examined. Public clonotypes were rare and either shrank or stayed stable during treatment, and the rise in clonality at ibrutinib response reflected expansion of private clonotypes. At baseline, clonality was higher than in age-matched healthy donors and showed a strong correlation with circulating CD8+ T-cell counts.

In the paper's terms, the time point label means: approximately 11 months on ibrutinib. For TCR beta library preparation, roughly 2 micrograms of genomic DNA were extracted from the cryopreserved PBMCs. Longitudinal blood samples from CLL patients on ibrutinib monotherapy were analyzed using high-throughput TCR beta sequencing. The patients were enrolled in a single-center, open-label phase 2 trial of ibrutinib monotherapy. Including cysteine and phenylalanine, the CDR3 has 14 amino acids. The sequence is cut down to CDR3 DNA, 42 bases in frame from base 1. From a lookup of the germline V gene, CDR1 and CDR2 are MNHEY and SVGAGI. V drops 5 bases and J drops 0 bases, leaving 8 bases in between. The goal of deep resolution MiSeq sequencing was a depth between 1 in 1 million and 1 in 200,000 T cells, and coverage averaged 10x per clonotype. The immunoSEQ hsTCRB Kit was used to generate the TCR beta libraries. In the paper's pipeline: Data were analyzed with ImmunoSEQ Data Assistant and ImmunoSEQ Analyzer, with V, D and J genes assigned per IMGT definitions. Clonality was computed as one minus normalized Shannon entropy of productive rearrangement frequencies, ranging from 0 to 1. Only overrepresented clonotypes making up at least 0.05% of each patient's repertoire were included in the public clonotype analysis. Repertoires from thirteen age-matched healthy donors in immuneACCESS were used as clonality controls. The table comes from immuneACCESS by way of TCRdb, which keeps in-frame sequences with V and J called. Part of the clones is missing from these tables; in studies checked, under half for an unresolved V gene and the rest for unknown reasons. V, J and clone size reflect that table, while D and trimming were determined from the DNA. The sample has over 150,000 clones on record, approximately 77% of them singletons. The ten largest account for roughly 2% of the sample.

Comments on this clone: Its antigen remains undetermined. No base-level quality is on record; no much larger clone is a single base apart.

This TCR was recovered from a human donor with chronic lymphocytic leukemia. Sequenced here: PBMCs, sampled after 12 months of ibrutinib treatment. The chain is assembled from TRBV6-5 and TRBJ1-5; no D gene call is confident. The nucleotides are TGTGCCAGCAGTGAGTCAGATAGCAATCAGCCCCAGCATTTT. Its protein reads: CASSESDSNQPQHF.